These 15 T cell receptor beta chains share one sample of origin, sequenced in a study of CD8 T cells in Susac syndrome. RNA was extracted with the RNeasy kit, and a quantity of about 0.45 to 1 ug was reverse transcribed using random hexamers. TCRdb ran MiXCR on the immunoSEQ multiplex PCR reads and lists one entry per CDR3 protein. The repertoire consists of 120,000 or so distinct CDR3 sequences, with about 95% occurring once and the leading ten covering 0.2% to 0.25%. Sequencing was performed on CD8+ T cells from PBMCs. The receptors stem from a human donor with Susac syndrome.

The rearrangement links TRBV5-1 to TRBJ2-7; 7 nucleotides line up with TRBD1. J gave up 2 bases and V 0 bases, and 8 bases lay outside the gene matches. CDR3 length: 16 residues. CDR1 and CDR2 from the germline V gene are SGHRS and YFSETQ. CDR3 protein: CASSLAIGTVTYEQYF. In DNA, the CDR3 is TGCGCCAGCAGCTTGGCCATCGGGACAGTAACCTACGAGCAGTACTTC. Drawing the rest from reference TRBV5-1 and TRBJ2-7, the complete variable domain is KAGVTQTPRYLIKTRGQQVTLSCSPISGHRSVSWYQQTPGQGLQFLFEYFSETQRNKGNFPGRFSGRQFSNSRSEMNVSTLELGDSALYLCASSLAIGTVTYEQYFGPGTRLTVT.

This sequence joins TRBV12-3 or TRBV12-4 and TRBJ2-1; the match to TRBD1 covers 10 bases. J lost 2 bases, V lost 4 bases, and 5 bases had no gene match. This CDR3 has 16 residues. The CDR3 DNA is TGTGCCAGCAGTTCCCCGGGACAGGGGACCTACAATGAGCAGTTCTTC. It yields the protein CASSSPGQGTYNEQFF.

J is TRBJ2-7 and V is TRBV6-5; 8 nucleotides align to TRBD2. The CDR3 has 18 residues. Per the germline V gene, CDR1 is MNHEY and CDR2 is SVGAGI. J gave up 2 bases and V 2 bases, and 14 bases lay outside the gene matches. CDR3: CASSYGPSWREAPYEQYF. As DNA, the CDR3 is TGTGCCAGCAGTTACGGGCCCTCATGGCGGGAGGCACCCTACGAGCAGTACTTC.

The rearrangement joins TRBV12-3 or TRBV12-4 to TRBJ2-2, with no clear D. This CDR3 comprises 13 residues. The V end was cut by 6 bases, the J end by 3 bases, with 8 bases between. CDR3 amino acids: CASSGRYTGELFF. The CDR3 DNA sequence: TGTGCCAGCAGCGGACGGTACACCGGGGAGCTGTTTTTT.

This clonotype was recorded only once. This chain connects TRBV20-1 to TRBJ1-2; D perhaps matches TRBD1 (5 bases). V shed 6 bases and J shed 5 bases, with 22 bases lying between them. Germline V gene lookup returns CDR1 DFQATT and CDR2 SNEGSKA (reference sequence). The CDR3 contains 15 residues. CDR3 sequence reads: CSASRALTRIYGYTF. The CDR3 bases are TGCAGTGCAAGCAGGGCCTTAACGCGAATTTATGGCTACACCTTC.

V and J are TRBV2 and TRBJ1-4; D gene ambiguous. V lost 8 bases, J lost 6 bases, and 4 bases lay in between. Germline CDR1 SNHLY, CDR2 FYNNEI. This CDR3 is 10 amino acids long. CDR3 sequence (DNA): TGTGCCAGCGCCTATGAAAAACTGTTTTTT. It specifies CASAYEKLFF.

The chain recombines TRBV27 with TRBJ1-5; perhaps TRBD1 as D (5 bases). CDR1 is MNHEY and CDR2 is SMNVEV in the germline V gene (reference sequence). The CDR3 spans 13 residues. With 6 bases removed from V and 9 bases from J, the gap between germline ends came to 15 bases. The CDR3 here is CASSLTQGRPQHF. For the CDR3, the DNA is TGTGCCAGCAGCTTAACGCAGGGACGGCCCCAGCATTTT.

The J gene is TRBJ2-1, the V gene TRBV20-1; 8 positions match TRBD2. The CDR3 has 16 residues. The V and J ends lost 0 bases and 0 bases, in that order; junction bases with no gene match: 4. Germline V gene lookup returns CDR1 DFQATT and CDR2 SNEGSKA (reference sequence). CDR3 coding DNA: TGCAGTGCTAGAGATACTAGCGGCTTCTCCTACAATGAGCAGTTCTTC. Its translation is CSARDTSGFSYNEQFF.

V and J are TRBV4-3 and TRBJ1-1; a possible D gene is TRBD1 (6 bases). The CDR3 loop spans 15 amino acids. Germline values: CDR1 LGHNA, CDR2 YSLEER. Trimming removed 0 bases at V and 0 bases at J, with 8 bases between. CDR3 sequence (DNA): TGCGCCAGCAGCCAAGACCAGGGGCTGAACACTGAAGCTTTCTTT. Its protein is CASSQDQGLNTEAFF.

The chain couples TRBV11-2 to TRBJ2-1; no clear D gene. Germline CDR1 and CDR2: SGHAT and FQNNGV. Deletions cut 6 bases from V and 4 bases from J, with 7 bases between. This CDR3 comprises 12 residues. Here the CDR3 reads CASRNEYNEQFF. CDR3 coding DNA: TGTGCCAGCAGAAACGAATACAATGAGCAGTTCTTC.

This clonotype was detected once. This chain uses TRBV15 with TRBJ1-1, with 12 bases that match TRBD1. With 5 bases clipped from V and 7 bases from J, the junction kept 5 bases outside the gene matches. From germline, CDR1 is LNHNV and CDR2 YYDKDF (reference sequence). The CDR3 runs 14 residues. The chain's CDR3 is CATSGTGGSGEAFF. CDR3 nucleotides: TGTGCCACCAGCGGGACAGGGGGCTCGGGTGAAGCTTTCTTT.

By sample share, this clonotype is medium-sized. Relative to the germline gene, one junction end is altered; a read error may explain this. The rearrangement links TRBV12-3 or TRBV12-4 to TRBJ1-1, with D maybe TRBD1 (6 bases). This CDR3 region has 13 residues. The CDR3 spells CASSLGGNTEAFF. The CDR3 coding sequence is TGTGCCAGCAGCTTAGGGGGGAACACTGAAGCTTTCTTT.

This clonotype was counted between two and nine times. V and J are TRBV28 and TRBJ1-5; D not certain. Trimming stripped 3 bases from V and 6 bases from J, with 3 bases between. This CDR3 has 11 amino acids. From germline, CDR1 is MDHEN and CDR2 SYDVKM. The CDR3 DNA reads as TGTGCCAGCAGTTTCGGTCAGCCCCAGCATTTT. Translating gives CASSFGQPQHF.

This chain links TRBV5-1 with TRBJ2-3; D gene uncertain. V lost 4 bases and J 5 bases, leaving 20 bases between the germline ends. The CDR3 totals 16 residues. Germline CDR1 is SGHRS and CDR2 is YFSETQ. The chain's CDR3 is CASSLKGPPDEDTQYF. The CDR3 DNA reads TGCGCCAGCAGCCTCAAAGGGCCACCTGACGAAGATACGCAGTATTTT. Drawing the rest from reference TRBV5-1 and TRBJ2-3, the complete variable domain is KAGVTQTPRYLIKTRGQQVTLSCSPISGHRSVSWYQQTPGQGLQFLFEYFSETQRNKGNFPGRFSGRQFSNSRSEMNVSTLELGDSALYLCASSLKGPPDEDTQYFGPGTRLTVL.

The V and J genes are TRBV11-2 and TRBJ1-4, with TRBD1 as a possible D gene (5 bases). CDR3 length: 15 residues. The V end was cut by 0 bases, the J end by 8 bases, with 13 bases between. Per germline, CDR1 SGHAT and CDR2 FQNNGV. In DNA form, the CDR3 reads TGTGCCAGCAGCTTAGATACAGGAAGGGGCGAAAAACTGTTTTTT. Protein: CASSLDTGRGEKLFF.